The TCR beta chain described here comes from a study of brain T cells in children with intractable seizures. Study results and limitations: Pre-surgery blood may have been undersampled, hiding some clones.

Losses at the gene ends were 6 bases for V and 3 bases for J; bases not matched to a gene: 16. Germline V gene data show CDR1 as SGHAT and CDR2 as FQNNGV. The CDR3 totals 18 residues. On this clone itself: Antigen: not known.

Described time point: blood from clinic visit 5 months post-surgery; TSC patient then seizure free. Only cases whose brain tissue showed the highest T cell transcript signatures were sequenced. At least one anti-epileptic drug was given before surgery. Clones were sequenced by immunoSEQ multiplex PCR, and TCRdb holds only the in-frame ones, with some missing. The sample shows 340,000 or so clones, 85% to 95% of them seen only once. This TCR was sampled from a boy in the first two years of life with tuberous sclerosis and intractable seizures. The chain joins TRBV11-2 to TRBJ2-3; TRBD2 aligns across 9 bases. The sequences come from peripheral blood, collected less than 6 months after surgery. The CDR3 reads CASRPIAGVRLSTDTQYF. CDR3 nucleotide sequence: TGTGCCAGCAGACCTATAGCGGGAGTGAGGCTTAGTACAGATACGCAGTATTTT.